This T cell receptor beta chain was found in a study of shared clonotypes between healthy human individuals. General study points: Blood alone was sampled, and tissue repertoires likely differ. The study found about 5.1% of naive CD4 clonotypes shared across several donors. Memory subsets had estimated richness that was generally smaller than that of naive subsets. Depth was large, yet rarefaction showed that sorted-subset sequencing was incomplete.

Clones were sequenced by immunoSEQ multiplex PCR, and TCRdb holds only the in-frame ones, with some missing. Among more than 2,000,000 clones listed, over 85% were seen once. CDR1 GTSNPN and CDR2 SVGIG come from the germline V gene (reference sequence). This CDR3 has 12 amino acids. V shed 4 bases and J 4 bases; nucleotides not matched to a gene: 3. As for this clone: Antigen unknown.

The chain links TRBV30 to TRBJ1-2; 7 bases align to TRBD1. This TCR derives from a man between 18 and 29 years old in good health. Sequenced input: naive CD4+ T cells sorted from blood. The subset denotes: CD45RA+ positively selected. The CDR3 region has the DNA TGTGCCTGGATACAGGGGACCTATGGCTACACCTTC. This sequence encodes CAWIQGTYGYTF.